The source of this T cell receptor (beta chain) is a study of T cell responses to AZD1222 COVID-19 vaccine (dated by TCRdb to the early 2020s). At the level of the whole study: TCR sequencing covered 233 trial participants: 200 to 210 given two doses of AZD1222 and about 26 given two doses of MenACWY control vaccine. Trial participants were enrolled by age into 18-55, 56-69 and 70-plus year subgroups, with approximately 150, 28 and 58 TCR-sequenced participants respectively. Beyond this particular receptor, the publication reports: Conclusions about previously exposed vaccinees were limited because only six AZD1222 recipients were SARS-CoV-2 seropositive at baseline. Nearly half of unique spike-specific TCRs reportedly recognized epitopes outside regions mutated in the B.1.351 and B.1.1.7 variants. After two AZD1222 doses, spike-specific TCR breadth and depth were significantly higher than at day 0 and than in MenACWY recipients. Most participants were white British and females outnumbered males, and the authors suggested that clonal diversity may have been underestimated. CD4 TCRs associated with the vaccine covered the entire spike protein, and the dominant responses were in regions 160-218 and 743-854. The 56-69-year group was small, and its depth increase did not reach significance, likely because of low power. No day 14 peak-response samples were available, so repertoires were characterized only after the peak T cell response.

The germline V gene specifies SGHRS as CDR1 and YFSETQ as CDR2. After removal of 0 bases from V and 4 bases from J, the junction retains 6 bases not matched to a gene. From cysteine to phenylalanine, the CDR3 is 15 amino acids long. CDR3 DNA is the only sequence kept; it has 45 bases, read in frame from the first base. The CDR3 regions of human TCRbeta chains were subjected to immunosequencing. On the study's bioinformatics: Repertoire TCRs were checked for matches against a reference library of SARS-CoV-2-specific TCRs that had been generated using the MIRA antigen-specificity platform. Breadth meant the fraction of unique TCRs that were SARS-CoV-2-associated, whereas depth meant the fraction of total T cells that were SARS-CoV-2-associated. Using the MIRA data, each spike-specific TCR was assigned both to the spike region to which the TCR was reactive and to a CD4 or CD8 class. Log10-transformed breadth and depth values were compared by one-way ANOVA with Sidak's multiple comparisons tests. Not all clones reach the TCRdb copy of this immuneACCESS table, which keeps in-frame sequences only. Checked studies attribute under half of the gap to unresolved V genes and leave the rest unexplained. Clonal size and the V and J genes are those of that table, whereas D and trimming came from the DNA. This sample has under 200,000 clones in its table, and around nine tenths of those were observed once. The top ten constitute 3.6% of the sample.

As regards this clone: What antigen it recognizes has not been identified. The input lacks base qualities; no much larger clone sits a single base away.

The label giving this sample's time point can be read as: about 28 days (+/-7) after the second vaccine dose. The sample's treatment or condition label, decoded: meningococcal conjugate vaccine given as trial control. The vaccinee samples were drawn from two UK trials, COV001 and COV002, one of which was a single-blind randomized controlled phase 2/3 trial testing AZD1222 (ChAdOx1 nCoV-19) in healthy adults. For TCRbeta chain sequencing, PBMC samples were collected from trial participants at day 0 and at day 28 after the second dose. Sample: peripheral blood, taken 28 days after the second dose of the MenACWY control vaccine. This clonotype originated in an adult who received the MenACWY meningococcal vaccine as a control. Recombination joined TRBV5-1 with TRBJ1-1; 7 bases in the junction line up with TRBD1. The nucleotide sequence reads TGCGCCAGCAGCTTGGGACAGGGTTTTAGCACTGAAGCTTTCTTT. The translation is CASSLGQGFSTEAFF.